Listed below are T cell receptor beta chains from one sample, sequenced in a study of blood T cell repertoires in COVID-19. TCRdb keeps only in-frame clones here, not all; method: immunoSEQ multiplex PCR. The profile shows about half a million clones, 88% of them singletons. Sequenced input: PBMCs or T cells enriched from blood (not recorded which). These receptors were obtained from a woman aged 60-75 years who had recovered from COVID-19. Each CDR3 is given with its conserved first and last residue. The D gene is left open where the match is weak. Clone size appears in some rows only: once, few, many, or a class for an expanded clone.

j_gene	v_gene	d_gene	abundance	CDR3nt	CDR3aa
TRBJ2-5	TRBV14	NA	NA	TGTGCCAGCAGCTTGGGGGCAGGGGGGACGGGGACCCAGTACTTC	CASSLGAGGTGTQYF
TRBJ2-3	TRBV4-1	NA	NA	TGCGCCAGCAGCCTTTTCGGGCGGGATCCCACAGATACGCAGTATTTT	CASSLFGRDPTDTQYF
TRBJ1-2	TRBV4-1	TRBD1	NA	TGCGCCAGCAGCCTGGGGACAGCGGATGGCTACACCTTC	CASSLGTADGYTF
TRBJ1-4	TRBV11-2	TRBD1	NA	TGTGCCAGCAGCTTAAGATGGGGACAGGGGACCGGGGAAAAACTGTTTTTT	CASSLRWGQGTGEKLFF
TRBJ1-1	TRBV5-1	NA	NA	TGCGCCAGCAGCTTGATCTTCGGGGAGAACACTGAAGCTTTCTTT	CASSLIFGENTEAFF
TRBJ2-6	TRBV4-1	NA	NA	TGCGCCAGCAGCCAAGATCGGGGGGCGGGAGGGGCCAACGTCCTGACTTTC	CASSQDRGAGGANVLTF
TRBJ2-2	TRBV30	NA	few	TGTGCCTGGAGAAGTCTGGGGGGGCTTGGGGAGCTGTTTTTT	CAWRSLGGLGELFF
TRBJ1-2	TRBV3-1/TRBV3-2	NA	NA	TGTGCCAGCAGCCCCTCGGGGGTGGGGACTAGTGGCTACACCTTC	CASSPSGVGTSGYTF
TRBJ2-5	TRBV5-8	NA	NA	TGTGCCAGCAGCCCGCCTGGTAGGGGGGAGACCCAGTACTTC	CASSPPGRGETQYF
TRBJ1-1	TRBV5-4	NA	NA	TGTGCCAGCAGCTTGGATCAGGGTGGGTTCACTGAAGCTTTCTTT	CASSLDQGGFTEAFF
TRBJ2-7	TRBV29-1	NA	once	TGCAGCGCCCAAAGCGCTTGGTACGAGCAGTACTTC	CSAQSAWYEQYF
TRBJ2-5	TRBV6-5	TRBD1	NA	TGTGCCAGCAGCCCCCGACAGGGAGTGTGGGAGACCCAGTACTTC	CASSPRQGVWETQYF
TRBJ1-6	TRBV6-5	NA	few	TGTGCCAGCAACCCTGGGCCGGTTAATTCACCCCTCCACTTT	CASNPGPVNSPLHF
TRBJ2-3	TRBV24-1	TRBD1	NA	TGTGCCACCAGTGACACCGTCCCGGGACAGCTTGATACGCAGTATTTT	CATSDTVPGQLDTQYF
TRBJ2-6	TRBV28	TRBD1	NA	TGTGCCAGCAGTTTTGGGACAGGGGCGAAAAGCTCTGGGGCCAACGTCCTGACTTTC	CASSFGTGAKSSGANVLTF
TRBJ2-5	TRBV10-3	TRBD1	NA	TGTGCCATCAAGGGGCAACAGGGGTGGTCATCCGAGACCCAGTACTTC	CAIKGQQGWSSETQYF
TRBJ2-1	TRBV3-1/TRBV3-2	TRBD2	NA	TGTGCCAGCAGCCAATTCCTGACTAGCGGTCCGTTCTTC	CASSQFLTSGPFF
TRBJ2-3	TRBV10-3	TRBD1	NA	TGTGCCACCGCAGACAGGGGCGTGACTTACACAGATACGCAGTATTTT	CATADRGVTYTDTQYF
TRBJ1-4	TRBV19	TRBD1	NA	TGTGCCAGTCGACAGGGGCTTACTAATGAAAAACTGTTTTTT	CASRQGLTNEKLFF
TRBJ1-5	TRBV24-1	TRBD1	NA	TGTGCCACCAGTGGGACAGGGAATCAGCCCCAGCATTTT	CATSGTGNQPQHF
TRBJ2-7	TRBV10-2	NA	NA	TGCGCCAGCAGGCGACAGCCCTACGAGCAGTACTTC	CASRRQPYEQYF
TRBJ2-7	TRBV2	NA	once	TGTGCCAGCACCTGGACAGACCTCTCCTACGAGCAGTACTTC	CASTWTDLSYEQYF
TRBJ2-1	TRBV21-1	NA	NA	TGTGCCAGCTTCTTAGGAGCTACAGGGGTTGGCAATGAGCAGTTCTTC	CASFLGATGVGNEQFF
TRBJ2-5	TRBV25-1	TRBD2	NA	TGTGCCAGCAGTGAATCGTCGGGGGGTAAAAAAGAGACCCAGTACTTC	CASSESSGGKKETQYF
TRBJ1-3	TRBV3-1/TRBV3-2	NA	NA	TGTGCCAGCAGCCAAGGGACCCGGGGCACCATATATTTT	CASSQGTRGTIYF
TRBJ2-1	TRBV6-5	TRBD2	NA	TGTGCCAGCAGGGCTAGCGGGGGATACAATGAGCAGTTCTTC	CASRASGGYNEQFF